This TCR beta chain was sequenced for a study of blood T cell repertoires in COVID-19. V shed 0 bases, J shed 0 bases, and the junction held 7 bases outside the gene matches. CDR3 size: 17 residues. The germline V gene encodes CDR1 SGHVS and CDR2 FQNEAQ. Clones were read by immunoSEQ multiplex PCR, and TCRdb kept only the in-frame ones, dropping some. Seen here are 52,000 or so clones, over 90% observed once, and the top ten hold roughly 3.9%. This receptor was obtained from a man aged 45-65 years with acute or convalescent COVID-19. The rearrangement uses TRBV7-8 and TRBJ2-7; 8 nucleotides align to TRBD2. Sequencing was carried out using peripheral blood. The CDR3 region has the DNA TGTGCCAGCAGCTTAGCTGCACTAGCGGAGAGCTCCTACGAGCAGTACTTC. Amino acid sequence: CASSLAALAESSYEQYF. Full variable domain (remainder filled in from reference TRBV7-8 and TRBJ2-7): GAGVSQSPRYKVAKRGQDVALRCDPISGHVSLFWYQQALGQGPEFLTYFQNEAQLDKSGLPSDRFFAERPEGSVSTLKIQRTQQEDSAVYLCASSLAALAESSYEQYFGPGTRLTVT.